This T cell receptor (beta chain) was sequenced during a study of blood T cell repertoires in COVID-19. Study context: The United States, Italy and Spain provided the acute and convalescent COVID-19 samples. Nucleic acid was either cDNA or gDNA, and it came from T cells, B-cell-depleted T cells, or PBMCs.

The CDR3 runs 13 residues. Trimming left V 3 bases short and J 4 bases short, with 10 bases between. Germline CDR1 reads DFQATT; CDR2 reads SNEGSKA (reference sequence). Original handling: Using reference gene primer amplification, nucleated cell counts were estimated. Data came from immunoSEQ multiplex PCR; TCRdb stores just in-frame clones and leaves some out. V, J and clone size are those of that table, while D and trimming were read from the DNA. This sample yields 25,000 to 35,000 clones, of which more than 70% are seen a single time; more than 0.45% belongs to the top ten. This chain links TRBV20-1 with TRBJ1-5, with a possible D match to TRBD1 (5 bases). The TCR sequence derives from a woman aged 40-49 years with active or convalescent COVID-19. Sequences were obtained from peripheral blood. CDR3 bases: TGCAGTGCTAGTGTGGGGGGGAATCAGCCCCAGCATTTT. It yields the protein CSASVGGNQPQHF.